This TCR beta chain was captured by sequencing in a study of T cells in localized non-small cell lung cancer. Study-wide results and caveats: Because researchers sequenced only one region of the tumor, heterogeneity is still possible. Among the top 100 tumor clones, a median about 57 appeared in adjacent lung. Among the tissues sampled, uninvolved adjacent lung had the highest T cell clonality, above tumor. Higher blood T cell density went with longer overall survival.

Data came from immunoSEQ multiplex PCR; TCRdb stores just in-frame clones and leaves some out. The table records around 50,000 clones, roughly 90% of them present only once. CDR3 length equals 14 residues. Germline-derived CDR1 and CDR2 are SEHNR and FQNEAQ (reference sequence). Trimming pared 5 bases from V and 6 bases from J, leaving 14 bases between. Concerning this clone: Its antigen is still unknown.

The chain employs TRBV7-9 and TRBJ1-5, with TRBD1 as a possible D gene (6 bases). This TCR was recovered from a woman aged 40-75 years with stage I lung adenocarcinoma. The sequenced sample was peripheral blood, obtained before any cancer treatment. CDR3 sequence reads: CASSLTGIGQPQHF. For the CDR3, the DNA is TGTGCCAGCAGCCTGACAGGCATCGGTCAGCCCCAGCATTTT.